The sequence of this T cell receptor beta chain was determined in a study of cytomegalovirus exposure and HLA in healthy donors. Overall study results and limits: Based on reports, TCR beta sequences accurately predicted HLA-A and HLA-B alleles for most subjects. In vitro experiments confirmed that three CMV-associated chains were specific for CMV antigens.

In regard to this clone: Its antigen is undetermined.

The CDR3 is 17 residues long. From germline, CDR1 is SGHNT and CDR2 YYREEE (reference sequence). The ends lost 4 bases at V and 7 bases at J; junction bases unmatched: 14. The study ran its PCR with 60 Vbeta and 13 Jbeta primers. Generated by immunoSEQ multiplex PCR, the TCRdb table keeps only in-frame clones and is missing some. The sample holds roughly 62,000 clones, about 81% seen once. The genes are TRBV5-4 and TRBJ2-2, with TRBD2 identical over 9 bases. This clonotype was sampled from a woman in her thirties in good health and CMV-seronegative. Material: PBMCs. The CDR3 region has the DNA TGTGCCAGCAGCCCCAGAGGGCGCGGGAGGGCCGACGGGGAGCTGTTTTTT. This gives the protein CASSPRGRGRADGELFF.